A selection of T cell receptor beta chains follows, all from one sample in a study of shared clonotypes between healthy human individuals. The data were produced by immunoSEQ multiplex PCR, yet TCRdb's version contains in-frame clones alone and is incomplete. The sample has millions of clones; more than 85% are singletons. The sequencing input was naive CD4+ T cells from PBMCs. All receptors come from a man younger than 30 in good health. Some clones in this sample may be carry-over from other donors' samples. Each CDR3 is given with its conserved first and last residue. A D gene is named only where the DNA matches it firmly. Rows may omit the clone size; those that give it use once, few, many or a size class.

v_gene	j_gene	abundance	d_gene	CDR3nt	CDR3aa
TRBV5-4	TRBJ2-1	-	-	TGTGCCAGCAGCACAAAGGGACGCCCTTCCTACAATGAGCAGTTCTTC	CASSTKGRPSYNEQFF
TRBV7-6	TRBJ1-1	-	-	TGTGCCAGCAGCTGGGGGAACACTGAAGCTTTCTTT	CASSWGNTEAFF
TRBV28	TRBJ2-6	-	TRBD1	TGTGCCAGCCACAGGGGAAGCTCTGGGGCCAACGTCCTGACTTTC	CASHRGSSGANVLTF
TRBV5-4	TRBJ1-4	-	TRBD1	TGTGCCAGCAGCTTGGGGACAGGGCAGAATAATGAAAAACTGTTTTTT	CASSLGTGQNNEKLFF
TRBV11-2	TRBJ2-7	-	TRBD2	TGTGCCAGCAGCCTCTATCCTAGCGGGAACACCTACGAGCAGTACTTC	CASSLYPSGNTYEQYF
TRBV7-9	TRBJ1-5	-	-	TGTGCCAGCAGCCCAGGGGCAGGCAATCAGCCCCAGCATTTT	CASSPGAGNQPQHF
TRBV19	TRBJ1-4	-	TRBD1	TGTGCCAGTAGTAATCCCGGACAGGGTAATGAAAAACTGTTTTTT	CASSNPGQGNEKLFF
TRBV27	TRBJ2-7	-	TRBD1	TGTGCCAGCAGGGCCTTCAGGGACAGGGACAGCGAGCAGTACTTC	CASRAFRDRDSEQYF
TRBV18	TRBJ2-7	-	TRBD2	TGTGCCAGCTCCCTAGCGGCGATAATCCCCCCGAGCTCCTACGAGCAGTACTTC	CASSLAAIIPPSSYEQYF
TRBV6-6	TRBJ1-5	once	-	TGTGCCAGCAGTCCTCAAACCTATAGCAATCAGCCCCAGCATTTT	CASSPQTYSNQPQHF
TRBV5-1	TRBJ2-6	-	-	TGCGCCAGCAGCTTGGACGGTCGGTCCGGGCTCATGGGGGCCAACGTCCTGACTTTC	CASSLDGRSGLMGANVLTF
TRBV7-9	TRBJ2-2	-	-	TGTGCCAGCAGCCAAACGACTCACCTAGCGCTGACCGGGGAGCTGTTTTTT	CASSQTTHLALTGELFF
TRBV5-1	TRBJ2-5	-	-	TGCGCCAGCAGCTTGGCCGTCAGCGACCTCCAAGAGACCCAGTACTTC	CASSLAVSDLQETQYF
TRBV27	TRBJ1-4	-	-	TGTGCCAGCAGCCGCGGGCCGACAGGCGCAACTAATGAAAAACTGTTTTTT	CASSRGPTGATNEKLFF
TRBV18	TRBJ2-7	-	TRBD1	TGTGCCAGCTCACCGGTCAGGACAGGGGGCTCCTATTTAACCTACGAGCAGTACTTC	CASSPVRTGGSYLTYEQYF
TRBV7-3	TRBJ1-4	once	-	TGTGCCAGCAGCCCGATCAGGGCGGCAATATTCCGGTTT	CASSPIRAAIFRF
TRBV28	TRBJ2-3	-	TRBD1	TGTGCCAGCAGTTACTACAGGGGGCAGAATACGCAGTATTTT	CASSYYRGQNTQYF
TRBV5-1	TRBJ1-5	-	-	TGCGCCAGCAGCTTAATGGGGGCCGGGCAGCCCCAGCATTTT	CASSLMGAGQPQHF
TRBV5-1	TRBJ2-3	-	-	TGCGCCGGTGCGGCGGAATATACAGATACGCAGTATTTT	CAGAAEYTDTQYF
TRBV5-1	TRBJ2-7	-	-	TGCGCCAGCAGTTTGTCCCCAGGGGACGAGCAGTACTTC	CASSLSPGDEQYF
TRBV7-7	TRBJ2-2	once	TRBD2	TGTGCCAGCAGACCACTAGCGGGAGGGTCGGCCGGGGAGCTGTTTTTT	CASRPLAGGSAGELFF
TRBV2	TRBJ1-2	-	-	TGTGCCAGCAGCGACGGGGGGCGGGCGCGTGGCTACACCTTC	CASSDGGRARGYTF
TRBV5-6	TRBJ2-2	-	-	TGTGCCAGCAGCTTGGATGCAGGGGCCGGGGAGCTGTTTTTT	CASSLDAGAGELFF
TRBV27	TRBJ1-1	-	-	TGTGCCAGCAGCCCCTTTCCGGACCAACAAGAAGCTTTCTTT	CASSPFPDQQEAFF
TRBV11-3	TRBJ2-5	-	TRBD2	TGTGCCAGCAGCTTAGGCGGGACTACTCAAGAGACCCAGTACTTC	CASSLGGTTQETQYF
TRBV4-1	TRBJ2-2	-	-	TGCGCCAGCAGCCAACAGGGATCATCACACGGCGGGGAGCTGTTTTTT	CASSQQGSSHGGELFF
TRBV15	TRBJ2-7	-	-	TGTGCCACCAGCAGAGGCCAGGGACTCGGTGGCGAGCAGTACTTC	CATSRGQGLGGEQYF
TRBV28	TRBJ1-4	-	TRBD1	TGTGCCAGCAGTTTTCTGGGGACAGGGGTCGAAAAACTGTTTTTT	CASSFLGTGVEKLFF
TRBV9	TRBJ2-1	-	-	TGTGCCAGCAGCGTAGTTAAGGGAGTATCAAGTGAGCAGTTCTTC	CASSVVKGVSSEQFF
TRBV29-1	TRBJ2-7	once	TRBD2	TGCAGCTCCTCCGGGACTAGCGGTTCCTACGAGCAGTACTTC	CSSSGTSGSYEQYF
TRBV20-1	TRBJ2-7	-	-	TGCAGTGCTAGCCTCATTGGCGAGCAGTACTTC	CSASLIGEQYF
TRBV29-1	TRBJ2-2	-	-	TGCAGCGTTGGAAACACCGGGGAGCTGTTTTTT	CSVGNTGELFF
TRBV27	TRBJ2-7	-	TRBD2	TGTGCCAGCAGTCCGCCCCTGGGACTAAAGCAGTACTTC	CASSPPLGLKQYF
TRBV6-1	TRBJ1-5	-	-	TGTGCCAGCAGGCCGGGTCGCCAGCCCCAGCATTTT	CASRPGRQPQHF
TRBV5-1	TRBJ1-1	-	TRBD1	TGCGCCAGCAGCGGAACCGGGACAGAGGGGGAAGAAGCTTTCTTT	CASSGTGTEGEEAFF
TRBV4-3	TRBJ2-2	-	-	TGCGCCAGCAGCCGAATACGCGCAGGGGTTTATGGCGGGGAGCTGTTTTTT	CASSRIRAGVYGGELFF
TRBV5-1	TRBJ2-2	-	-	TGCGCCAGCAGCCCCATGGGATTCAACACCGGGGAGCTGTTTTTT	CASSPMGFNTGELFF
TRBV6-5	TRBJ1-4	-	-	TGTGCCAGCAGCCCTCTGGTCAACAATGAAAAACTGTTTTTT	CASSPLVNNEKLFF
TRBV5-6	TRBJ2-1	once	TRBD2	TGTGCCAGCAGCGCGTTTAGCGGGAATAACTACAATGAGCAGTTCTTC	CASSAFSGNNYNEQFF
TRBV7-3	TRBJ2-5	-	TRBD2	TGTGCCAGCAGCTTAGAGGGTAGCGGGAGGCGGGTCGAGACCCAGTACTTC	CASSLEGSGRRVETQYF
TRBV5-1	TRBJ2-5	-	-	TGCGCCAGCAGCTTACAGGGCCGGGCAGAGACCCAGTACTTC	CASSLQGRAETQYF
TRBV28	TRBJ1-2	-	TRBD1	TGTGCCAGCAGTCGGACAGGGAGCTATGGCTACACCTTC	CASSRTGSYGYTF
TRBV28	TRBJ2-7	-	-	TGTGCCAGCAGCTCCGGAGGGGATACGCATTACGAGCAGTACTTC	CASSSGGDTHYEQYF
TRBV5-1	TRBJ2-2	-	TRBD2	TGCGCCAGCAGCTACCCGGGACTAGCGGGAGTTGGGACCGGGGAGCTGTTTTTT	CASSYPGLAGVGTGELFF
TRBV9	TRBJ2-1	-	TRBD2	TGTGCCAGCAGCGTAACTAGCGGGAGGGCCGGCCGTGAGCAGTTCTTC	CASSVTSGRAGREQFF
TRBV27	TRBJ2-2	-	TRBD2	TGTGCCAGCAGTATAAGGGGACTAGCGGGAGGGGTGCGCACCGGGGAGCTGTTTTTT	CASSIRGLAGGVRTGELFF
TRBV19	TRBJ2-1	-	TRBD2	TGTGCCAGTAGGCGCCTAGCGGGCCTAGCCAATGAGCAGTTCTTC	CASRRLAGLANEQFF
TRBV5-1	TRBJ1-1	few	-	TGCGCCAGCAGACTCGACGGGAACACTGAAGCTTTCTTT	CASRLDGNTEAFF
TRBV18	TRBJ2-1	once	-	TGTGCCAGCTCGCGGGACTCCACCCATGAGCAGTTCTTC	CASSRDSTHEQFF